The TCR beta chain described here comes from a study of CXCR3-negative and CXCR3-positive naive CD8 T cells. Study summary: Sequencing yielded roughly 130 million TRB reads, roughly 1.5 +/- 0.3 million per library.

The libraries of TRB cDNA were constructed through 5' RACE using UMI labels. TCRdb re-called the 5' RACE reads and shows each CDR3 protein once, DNA omitted. Here the sample table reports about 98,000 distinct CDR3 sequences. As concerns this clonotype: As yet, its antigen is unknown.

This CDR3 is 16 amino acids long. The germline gives CDR1 SEHNR, CDR2 FQNEAQ (reference sequence). Overall study findings and caveats: CXCR3-positive naive cells carried more hydrophobic TRB CDR3s than CXCR3-negative ones. TRB CDR3 properties were used to infer TCR strength, and surface CD5 was comparable between naive subsets. Each naive subset displayed comparably high diversity, whereas memory CD8+ cells displayed much lower diversity. In naive cells, CXCR3-negative and CXCR3-positive subsets had similar TRBV-TRBJ usage; memory cells differed.

The V call is TRBV7-9, the J call TRBJ1-4; TCRdb designates TRBD1, a call that cannot be tested without DNA. The TCR was taken from a human donor in good health. Some clones in this sample may be carry-over from other donors' samples. Material: naive CXCR3+ CD8+ T cells from blood. Stated subset: CD45RO-CCR7+CD27+CD95- naive CD8+ T cells expressing CXCR3 (TNR3+). The CDR3 protein is CASSSTGVATNEKLFF.